This T cell receptor (beta chain) emerged from a study of blood T cell repertoires in COVID-19. Study context: Sites in the United States, Italy and Spain provided acute and convalescent COVID-19 samples. The cDNA or gDNA used as material had been derived from T cells, B-cell-depleted T cells, or PBMCs.

This clone was counted a few times. Method: immunoSEQ multiplex PCR; TCRdb's copy keeps in-frame clones and lacks some. The sample contains more than 85,000 clones, 70% to 80% of which appear only once. The TCR originated in a woman aged 55-75 years with acute or convalescent COVID-19. The specimen sequenced was peripheral blood.

CDR3 coding DNA: TGTGCCACCCTTCCACAGGGCCTCAGCTCCTATAATTCACCCCTCCACTTT. Protein: CATLPQGLSSYNSPLHF. The chain is built from TRBV10-3 and TRBJ1-6; maybe TRBD1 (6 bases). V lost 10 bases to trimming and J lost 0 bases, with 19 bases between them. CDR3 length equals 17 residues. Per germline, CDR1 ENHRY and CDR2 SYGVKD.